These 7 T cell receptor beta chains originate from one sample sequenced in a study of T-cell memory formation after mild COVID-19. TCRdb recomputed calls from the 5' RACE reads with MiXCR, one row per CDR3 protein. The sample has about 430,000 distinct CDR3 sequences, about 24% seen once. Sequenced input: PBMCs or a T cell subset sorted from them (not recorded which). These receptors were collected from an adult woman who had mild COVID-19 (a few samples of this study predate the infection). Cell type and time point are not known.

This rearrangement joins TRBV5-4 to TRBJ1-1; the D gene is possibly TRBD1 (6 bases). Germline V gene lookup returns CDR1 SGHNT and CDR2 YYREEE (reference sequence). Trimming cost V 4 bases and J 11 bases, with 18 bases left between them. CDR3 length equals 13 residues. CDR3 protein: CASSGGQGWHAFF. The CDR3 DNA reads as TGTGCCAGCAGCGGGGGGCAGGGGTGGCACGCTTTCTTT.

The chain is built from TRBV6-6 and TRBJ1-1; possible D gene TRBD1, 5 bases. Deletions cut 8 bases from V and 2 bases from J, with 15 bases between. The germline V gene has CDR1 MNHNY and CDR2 SVGAGI (reference sequence). The CDR3 consists of 14 residues. DNA of the CDR3: TGTGCCAGCGTCCTGGACGGGACTAACACTGAAGCTTTCTTT. Translating gives CASVLDGTNTEAFF.

The gene calls are TRBV5-6 and TRBJ2-1; 7 bases fit TRBD2. The CDR3 is 14 residues long. Germline values: CDR1 SGHDT, CDR2 YYEEEE. V was clipped by 8 bases and J by 7 bases; unmatched bases: 12. CDR3 region: CASRSAGTGNEQFF. DNA for the CDR3: TGTGCCAGTAGATCAGCGGGAACGGGGAATGAGCAGTTCTTC. The whole variable domain, filled in from reference TRBV5-6 and TRBJ2-1, reads DAGVTQSPTHLIKTRGQQVTLRCSPKSGHDTVSWYQQALGQGPQFIFQYYEEEERQRGNFPDRFSGHQFPNYSSELNVNALLLGDSALYLCASRSAGTGNEQFFGPGTRLTVL.

J is TRBJ2-5 and V is TRBV5-1, with 7 bases that match TRBD1. The CDR3 extends over 15 amino acids. Germline CDR1 and CDR2: SGHRS and YFSETQ. V was clipped by 4 bases and J by 1 base; unmatched bases: 7. The CDR3 spells CASSNPGQTQETQYF. The CDR3 bases are TGCGCCAGCAGCAATCCGGGACAGACCCAAGAGACCCAGTACTTC.

The chain recombines TRBV6-4 with TRBJ2-3; 16 bases match TRBD2. CDR3 length: 18 residues. Germline V gene sequence: CDR1 MRHNA, CDR2 SNTAGT. After removal of 4 bases from V and 2 bases from J, the junction contained 6 bases not matched to a gene. CDR3 loop: CASSVGTSGGEFTDTQYF. DNA of the CDR3: TGTGCCAGCAGTGTCGGGACTAGCGGGGGGGAATTCACAGATACGCAGTATTTT.

This clonotype turned up a few times. The chain carries TRBV29-1 and TRBJ1-1; no firm D call. This CDR3 is 15 amino acids long. Germline V gene lookup returns CDR1 SQVTM and CDR2 ANQGSEA. Trimming took 3 bases from V and 0 from J, leaving 14 bases between them. The DNA of the CDR3 is TGCAGCGTTGAGCAAGGGAATATAATGAACACTGAAGCTTTCTTT. Translated: CSVEQGNIMNTEAFF.

The genes are TRBV11-3 and TRBJ2-1; 12 bases match TRBD2. CDR1 is SGHNT and CDR2 is YENEEA in the germline V gene. This CDR3 is built from 20 residues. The junction had 10 bases not matched to a gene; V was cut back by 1 base and J by 0 bases. The DNA of the CDR3 is TGTGCCAGCAGCTTAGTTCTCCTAGCGGGAGGGGTGAGCTCCTACAATGAGCAGTTCTTC. This sequence encodes CASSLVLLAGGVSSYNEQFF.